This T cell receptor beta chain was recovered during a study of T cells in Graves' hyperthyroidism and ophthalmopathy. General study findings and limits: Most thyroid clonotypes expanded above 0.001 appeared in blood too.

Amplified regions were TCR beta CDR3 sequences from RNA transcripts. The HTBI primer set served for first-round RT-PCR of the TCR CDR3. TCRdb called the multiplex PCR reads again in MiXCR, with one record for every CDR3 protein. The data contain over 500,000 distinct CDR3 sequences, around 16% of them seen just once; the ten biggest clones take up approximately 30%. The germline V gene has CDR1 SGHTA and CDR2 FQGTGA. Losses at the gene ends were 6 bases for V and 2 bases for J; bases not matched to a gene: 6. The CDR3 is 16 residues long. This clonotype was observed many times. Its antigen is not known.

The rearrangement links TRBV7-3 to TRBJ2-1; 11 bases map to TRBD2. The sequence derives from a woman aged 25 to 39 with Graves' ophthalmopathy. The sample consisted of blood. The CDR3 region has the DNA TGTGCCAGCAGTCTGACTAGCGGGATCCCCTACAATGAGCAGTTCTTC. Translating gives CASSLTSGIPYNEQFF.